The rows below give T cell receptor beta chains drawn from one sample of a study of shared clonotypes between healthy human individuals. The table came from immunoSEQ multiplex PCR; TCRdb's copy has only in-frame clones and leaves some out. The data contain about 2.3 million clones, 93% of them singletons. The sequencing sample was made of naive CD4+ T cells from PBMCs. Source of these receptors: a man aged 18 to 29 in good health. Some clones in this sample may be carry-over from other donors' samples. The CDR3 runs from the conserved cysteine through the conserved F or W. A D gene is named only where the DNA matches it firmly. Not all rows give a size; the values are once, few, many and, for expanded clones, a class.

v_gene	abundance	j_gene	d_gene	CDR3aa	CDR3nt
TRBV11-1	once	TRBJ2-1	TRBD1	CASSPTLRGEQFF	TGTGCCAGCAGCCCCACCCTCAGGGGGGAGCAGTTCTTC
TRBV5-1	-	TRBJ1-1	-	CASSGGRGGHEAFF	TGCGCCAGCAGCGGGGGACGGGGTGGCCATGAAGCTTTCTTT
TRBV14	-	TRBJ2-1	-	CASSQPRGSYNEQFF	TGTGCCAGCAGCCAGCCAAGGGGCTCCTACAATGAGCAGTTCTTC
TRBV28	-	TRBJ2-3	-	CASSLRGADTQYF	TGTGCCAGCAGTTTAAGGGGGGCCGATACGCAGTATTTT
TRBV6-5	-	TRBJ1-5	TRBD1	CASSWDSHYSNQPQHF	TGTGCCAGCAGTTGGGACAGCCATTATAGCAATCAGCCCCAGCATTTT
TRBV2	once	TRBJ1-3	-	CASSDRRAPSGNTIYF	TGTGCCAGCAGTGATCGAAGGGCACCCTCTGGAAACACCATATATTTT
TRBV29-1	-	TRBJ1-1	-	CSVELQVQNTEAFF	TGCAGCGTTGAACTCCAGGTACAGAACACTGAAGCTTTCTTT
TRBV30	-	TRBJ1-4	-	CAWSVGGPVKEKLFF	TGTGCCTGGAGTGTTGGGGGGCCTGTGAAGGAAAAACTGTTTTTT
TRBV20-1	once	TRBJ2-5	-	CSAGASQYF	TGCAGTGCAGGCGCTTCCCAGTACTTC
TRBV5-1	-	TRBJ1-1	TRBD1	CASSLAGTAMNTEAFF	TGCGCCAGCAGCTTGGCCGGGACAGCCATGAACACTGAAGCTTTCTTT
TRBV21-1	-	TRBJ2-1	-	CASSKPRGSSYNEQFF	TGTGCCAGCAGCAAACCGCGGGGGTCCTCCTACAATGAGCAGTTCTTC
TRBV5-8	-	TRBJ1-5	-	CASRKRGNQPQHF	TGTGCCAGCAGAAAGAGGGGCAATCAGCCCCAGCATTTT
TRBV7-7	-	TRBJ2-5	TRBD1	CASSPGQGIETQYF	TGTGCCAGCAGCCCCGGACAGGGGATAGAGACCCAGTACTTC
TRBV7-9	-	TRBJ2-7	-	CASSLERQATYIYEQYF	TGTGCCAGCAGCTTAGAGCGCCAGGCGACTTACATTTACGAGCAGTACTTC
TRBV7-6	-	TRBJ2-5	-	CASSFKGIETQYF	TGTGCCAGCAGCTTTAAGGGGATTGAGACCCAGTACTTC
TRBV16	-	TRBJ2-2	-	CASATPGLRGGLSGELFF	TGTGCCAGCGCAACACCGGGACTCCGTGGGGGTTTATCCGGGGAGCTGTTTTTT
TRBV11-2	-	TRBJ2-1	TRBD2	CASSLGTSGSNEQFF	TGTGCCAGCAGCTTAGGGACTAGCGGGAGCAATGAGCAGTTCTTC
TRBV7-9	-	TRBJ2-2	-	CASSPLPLPERNTGELFF	TGTGCCAGCAGCCCCCTTCCCCTACCTGAACGGAACACCGGGGAGCTGTTTTTT
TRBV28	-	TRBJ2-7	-	CASSPPVIRSYEQYF	TGTGCCAGCAGTCCCCCCGTAATCAGAAGCTACGAGCAGTACTTC
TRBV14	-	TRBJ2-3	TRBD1	CASRDRGSTDTQYF	TGTGCCAGCAGAGACAGGGGTAGCACAGATACGCAGTATTTT
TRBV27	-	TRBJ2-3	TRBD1	CASSFGQGWTDTQYF	TGTGCCAGCAGTTTTGGACAGGGGTGGACAGATACGCAGTATTTT
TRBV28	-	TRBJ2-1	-	CASLGGSGEQFF	TGTGCCAGCTTGGGGGGCAGCGGTGAGCAGTTCTTC
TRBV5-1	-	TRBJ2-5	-	CASSKGPSQETQYF	TGCGCCAGCAGCAAGGGACCTTCCCAAGAGACCCAGTACTTC
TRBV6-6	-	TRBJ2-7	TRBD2	CASIRSGSYEQYF	TGTGCCAGCATCCGTAGCGGGAGCTACGAGCAGTACTTC
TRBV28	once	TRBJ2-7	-	CASSPQGGSESYEQYF	TGTGCCAGCAGTCCCCAGGGGGGTAGCGAGTCCTACGAGCAGTACTTC
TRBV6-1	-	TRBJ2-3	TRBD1	CASSDRGQSKGPDTQYF	TGTGCCAGCAGTGATCGGGGACAGTCCAAGGGACCAGATACGCAGTATTTT
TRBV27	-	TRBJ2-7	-	CASSLLVQGYEQYF	TGTGCCAGCAGTTTATTAGTCCAGGGCTACGAGCAGTACTTC
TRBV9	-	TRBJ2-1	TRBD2	CASSVGTGSGTRGEQFF	TGTGCCAGCAGCGTAGGCACAGGCAGCGGGACGAGGGGTGAGCAGTTCTTC
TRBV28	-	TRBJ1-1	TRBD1	CASSLVLRGRAEAFF	TGTGCCAGCAGTTTGGTGTTAAGGGGGCGGGCTGAAGCTTTCTTT
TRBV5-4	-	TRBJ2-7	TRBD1	CASSLTRGPYEQYF	TGTGCCAGCAGCTTGACCAGGGGGCCCTACGAGCAGTACTTC
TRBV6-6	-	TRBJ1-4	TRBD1	CASSYIGQGGEKLFF	TGTGCCAGCAGTTACATCGGACAGGGCGGTGAAAAACTGTTTTTT